This TCR beta chain was found in a study of shared clonotypes between healthy human individuals (dated by TCRdb to between 2020 and 2021). General notes on the study: A few men and a couple of women, aged 18 to 49 years, made up the cohort. For each donor, three plates each were used for CD4 naive and CD4 memory, two plates were used for CD8 naive, and one plate was used for CD8 memory. To estimate repertoire size and how much clonotype sharing occurs between individuals, the study deeply sequenced the blood TCR repertoires of several healthy adults. Different laboratories and diverse techniques were used to prepare libraries and sequence TCR repertoires, to increase sequencing depth and limit assay-specific biases. Per donor, leukapheresis produced somewhere between about 0.9 and 9.5 billion PBMCs.

Comment on this clone: The clone's antigen remains unknown. Base qualities are missing; no much larger clone stands one base away.

TCR CDR3 regions were amplified from genomic DNA by multiplex PCR using the deep immunoSEQ assay. Extracted genomic DNA from each cell subset was distributed evenly across all wells of several immunoSEQ 96-well plates, and each plate was treated as a replicate. Each replicate PCR for sorted subsets received approximately 220 ng genomic DNA, equal to about 30,000 T cell genomes. The purified libraries were quantified using a Qubit 3.0 fluorometer, sized with a Bioanalyzer 2100, and then quantified again using the KAPA Library Quantification kit. Every immunoSEQ 96-well plate was sequenced on a separate single-read 150-cycle Illumina NextSeq 550 flow cell. Processing in the source paper ran as follows. Because only junctional sequences without quality scores were contained in the immunoSEQ output, filtering matching that applied to full-length reads could not be performed. Sequences were annotated with PyIR, a Python wrapper for IgBLAST v1.9, and V/J genes and CDR3 were assigned using IMGT germline references. Reads were filtered out if the reads had weak V/J assignments (E-value above 1e-6), no CDR3, stop codons, out-of-frame junctions, or ambiguous translated residues. A V3J clonotype was defined by an identical inferred V gene, J gene, and CDR3 amino acid sequence. Percentage overlap between repertoires was computed as shared unique clonotypes divided by the size of the smaller repertoire. Repertoire richness was assessed with RTK rarefaction, the Chao1 estimator, and Recon v2.1 estimates of unobserved clonotypes. Generation probabilities were computed with OLGA for all TCRbeta clonotypes obtained by the gDNA method from several donors. What TCRdb holds here is the immuneACCESS table cut down to in-frame rearrangements. Part of the clones is not present; checked against another copy, under half of the missing clones reflect an unresolved V gene, and the others are unexplained. V and J calls and clone size are copied from that table; D and trimming were computed from the DNA. This sample is represented by about 960,000 clones; about 80% of them were singletons. The ten largest clones represent around 1.5% of the sample.

The CDR3 runs 12 amino acids, cysteine and phenylalanine included. Only CDR3 DNA remains: 36 bases, in frame from the first base. Cut back by 6 bases and 8 bases, the V and J ends lie 11 bases apart. Reading the germline V gene (reference sequence) gives CDR1 MNHNY and CDR2 SVGAGI. Results and caveats for the whole study, not just this receptor: Larger estimated clonotype richness was generally found for naive subsets than for memory subsets. Based on pairwise subsampling, the degree of clonotype sharing among donors was expected to be affected by sequencing depth. The small number of donors limited the genetic and exposure-history diversity represented. Compared with non-shared clonotypes, the clonotypes found in all four sorted-subset donors had higher generation probabilities. Rarefaction of sorted-subset datasets indicated incomplete sequencing despite the large sequencing depth. About 5% of naive CD4, more than 3% of naive CD8, roughly 2.4% of memory CD4, and 0.4% of memory CD8 clonotypes were shared across several donors. Sampling was limited to blood, and TCR repertoires in tissue likely differ from TCR repertoires in blood.

The donors were healthy, HIV-negative adults who had no recently reported acute infections or vaccinations. Every donor was a Caucasian adult living in Nashville, Tennessee, USA. Magnetic negative selection was used to enrich CD4+ T cells, after which naive cells were positively selected on CD45RA and the negative fraction became the memory subset. Blood was obtained by leukapheresis, after which PBMCs were separated by Ficoll-Histopaque density gradient centrifugation and cryopreserved in liquid nitrogen vapor phase. Analytical flow cytometry was used to check the purity and quantity of each magnetically sorted T cell population. Each sorted fraction had its genomic DNA isolated and then quantified by UV absorbance on a Nanodrop 2000c.

The V and J segments used are TRBV6-6 and TRBJ1-3, with no confident D gene call. The sequence came from a man aged 18 to 35 in good health. Sample: memory CD4+ T cells sorted from blood. The label giving this sample's cell subset or site can be read as: CD45RA-negative fraction. The CDR3: CASSPYQDTIYF. At the DNA level, the sequence is TGTGCCAGCAGCCCATATCAAGACACCATATATTTT.